This T cell receptor beta chain was identified during a study of blood T cell repertoires in COVID-19. Profiling relied on immunoSEQ multiplex PCR, and the TCRdb table lists in-frame clones only, not all of them. This repertoire shows roughly 200,000 clones, roughly nine tenths found once; its top ten account for about 1.7%. Sequencing was carried out using peripheral blood. This receptor was identified in a man aged 65 to 79 with acute or convalescent COVID-19.

CDR3 amino acids: CASSQYRNEQYF. CDR3 in DNA: TGTGCCAGCAGCCAGTACAGGAACGAGCAGTACTTC. The chain employs TRBV7-9 and TRBJ2-7; tentative D call: TRBD1 (5 bases). Looked up from germline, CDR1 is SEHNR and CDR2 is FQNEAQ (reference sequence). The CDR3 is made up of 12 amino acids. The germline V and J ends were trimmed by 5 bases and 5 bases, with 10 bases remaining between them. Variable domain in full (rest from reference TRBV7-9 and TRBJ2-7): DTGVSQNPRHKITKRGQNVTFRCDPISEHNRLYWYRQTLGQGPEFLTYFQNEAQLEKSRLLSDRFSAERPKGSFSTLEIQRTEQGDSAMYLCASSQYRNEQYFGPGTRLTVT.